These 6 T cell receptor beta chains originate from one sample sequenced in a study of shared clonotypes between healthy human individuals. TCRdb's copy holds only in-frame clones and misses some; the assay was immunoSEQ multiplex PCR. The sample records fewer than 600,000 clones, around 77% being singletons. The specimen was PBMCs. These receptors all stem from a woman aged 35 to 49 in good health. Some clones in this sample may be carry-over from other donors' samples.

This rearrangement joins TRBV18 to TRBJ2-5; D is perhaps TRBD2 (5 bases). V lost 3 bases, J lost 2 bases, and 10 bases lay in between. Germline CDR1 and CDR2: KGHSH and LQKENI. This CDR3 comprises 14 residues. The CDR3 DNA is TGTGCCAGCTCACCCGGAGCGGATCAAGAGACCCAGTACTTC. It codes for CASSPGADQETQYF.

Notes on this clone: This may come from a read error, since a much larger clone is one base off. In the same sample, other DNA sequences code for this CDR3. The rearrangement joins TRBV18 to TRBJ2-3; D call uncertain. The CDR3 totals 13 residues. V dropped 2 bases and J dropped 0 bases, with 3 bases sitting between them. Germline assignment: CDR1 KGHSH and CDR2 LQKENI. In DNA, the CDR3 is TGTGCCAGCTCACCAGGCAGCACAGATACGCAGTATTTT. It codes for CASSPGSTDTQYF. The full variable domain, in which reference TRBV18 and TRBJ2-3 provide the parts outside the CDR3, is NAGVMQNPRHLVRRRGQEARLRCSPMKGHSHVYWYRQLPEEGLKFMVYLQKENIIDESGMPKERFSAEFPKEGPSILRIQQVVRGDSAAYFCASSPGSTDTQYFGPGTRLTVL.

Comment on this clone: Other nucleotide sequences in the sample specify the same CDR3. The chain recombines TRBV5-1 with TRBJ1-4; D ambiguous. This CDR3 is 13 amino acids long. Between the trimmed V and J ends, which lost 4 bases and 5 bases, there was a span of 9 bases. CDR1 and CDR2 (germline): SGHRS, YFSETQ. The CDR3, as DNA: TGCGCCAGCAGCCTCCAGGAAAATGAAAAACTGTTTTTT. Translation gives CASSLQENEKLFF.

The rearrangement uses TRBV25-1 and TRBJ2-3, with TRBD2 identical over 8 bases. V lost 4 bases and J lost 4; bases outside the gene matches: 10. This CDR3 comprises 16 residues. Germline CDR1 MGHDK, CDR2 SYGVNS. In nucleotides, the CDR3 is TGTGCCAGCAGTGCCGGACTAGCCATTTTTGCAGATACGCAGTATTTT. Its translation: CASSAGLAIFADTQYF.

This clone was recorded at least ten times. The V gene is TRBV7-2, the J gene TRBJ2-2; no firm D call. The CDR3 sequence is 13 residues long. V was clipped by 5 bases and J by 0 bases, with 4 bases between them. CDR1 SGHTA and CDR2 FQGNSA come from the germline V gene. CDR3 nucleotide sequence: TGTGCCAGCAGCGGACCGAACACCGGGGAGCTGTTTTTT. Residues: CASSGPNTGELFF.

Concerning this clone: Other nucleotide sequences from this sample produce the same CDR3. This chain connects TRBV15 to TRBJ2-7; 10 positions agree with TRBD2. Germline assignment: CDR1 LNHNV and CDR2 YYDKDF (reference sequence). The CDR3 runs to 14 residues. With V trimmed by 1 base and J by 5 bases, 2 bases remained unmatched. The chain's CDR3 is CATSRGGTSDEQYF. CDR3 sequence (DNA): TGTGCCACCAGCAGAGGCGGGACTAGCGACGAGCAGTACTTC. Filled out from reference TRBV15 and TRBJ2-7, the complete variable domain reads DAMVIQNPRYQVTQFGKPVTLSCSQTLNHNVMYWYQQKSSQAPKLLFHYYDKDFNNEADTPDNFQSRRPNTSFCFLDIRSPGLGDTAMYLCATSRGGTSDEQYFGPGTRLTVT.